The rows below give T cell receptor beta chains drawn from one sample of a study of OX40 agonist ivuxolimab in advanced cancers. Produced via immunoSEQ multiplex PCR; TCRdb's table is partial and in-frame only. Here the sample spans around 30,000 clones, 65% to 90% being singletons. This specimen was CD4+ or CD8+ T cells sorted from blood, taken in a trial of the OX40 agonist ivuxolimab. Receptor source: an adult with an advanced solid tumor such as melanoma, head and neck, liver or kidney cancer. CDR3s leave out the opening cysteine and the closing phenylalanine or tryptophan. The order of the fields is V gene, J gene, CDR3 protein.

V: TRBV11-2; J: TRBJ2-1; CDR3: ASSSGLGGEQF
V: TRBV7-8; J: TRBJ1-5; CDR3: ASSLDGVRPQH
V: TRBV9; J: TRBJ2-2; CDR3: ASSVGLAGDTGELF
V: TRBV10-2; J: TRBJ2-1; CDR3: ASSEDRGNEQF
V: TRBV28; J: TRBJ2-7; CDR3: ASTRDSAYEQY
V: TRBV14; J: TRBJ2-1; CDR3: ASSQGRRLFDNEQF
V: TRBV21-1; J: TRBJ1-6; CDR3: ASSKGQGTYNSPLH
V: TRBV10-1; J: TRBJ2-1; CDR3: ASSERLRLRTYNEQF
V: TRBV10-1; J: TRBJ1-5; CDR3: ASSDGYQPQH
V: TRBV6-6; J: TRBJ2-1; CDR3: ASTPALMAYNEQF
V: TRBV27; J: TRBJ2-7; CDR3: ASTPEASGTYEQY
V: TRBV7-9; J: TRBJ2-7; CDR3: ASSLVPSTGPWEQY
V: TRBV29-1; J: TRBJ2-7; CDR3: SVEEGQGGEQY
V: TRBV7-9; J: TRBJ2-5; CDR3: ASSLASGQETQY
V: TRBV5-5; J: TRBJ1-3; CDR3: ASSLAPGPGNTIY
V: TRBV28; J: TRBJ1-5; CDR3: ASRRPVVTRQPQH
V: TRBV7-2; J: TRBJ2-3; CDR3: ASSLGGEITDTQY
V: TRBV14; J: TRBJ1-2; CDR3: ASSQASNYGYT
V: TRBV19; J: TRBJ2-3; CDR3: ASSPRDRSTDTQY
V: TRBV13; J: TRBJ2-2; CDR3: ASSGDADLNTGELF
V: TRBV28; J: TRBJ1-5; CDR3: ASSSGKEESNQPQH
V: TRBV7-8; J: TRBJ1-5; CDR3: ASSALGGEGQPQH
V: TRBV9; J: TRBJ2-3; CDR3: ASSDTDTQY
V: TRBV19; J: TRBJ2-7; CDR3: ASRQTGTGRTYEQY
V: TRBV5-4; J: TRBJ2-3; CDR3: ASSWGVMSSDTQY
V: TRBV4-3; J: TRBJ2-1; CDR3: ASSAFTGGGYNEQF
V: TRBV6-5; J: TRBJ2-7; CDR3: ASSLSRSHYEQY
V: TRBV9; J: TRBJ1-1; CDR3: ASSATGGGEAF
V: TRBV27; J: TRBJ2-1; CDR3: ASSLQKTYNEQF
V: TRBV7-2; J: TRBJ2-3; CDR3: ASSLLAGGMDTQY
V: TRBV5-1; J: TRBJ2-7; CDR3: ASSLAGTGSYEQY
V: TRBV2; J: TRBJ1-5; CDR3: ASSPDRGGNQPQH
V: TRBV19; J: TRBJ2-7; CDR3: ASSIGSQGSYEQY
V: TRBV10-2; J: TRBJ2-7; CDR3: ASGRDEQY
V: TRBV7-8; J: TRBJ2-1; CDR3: ASSLLTSRLPDSEQF
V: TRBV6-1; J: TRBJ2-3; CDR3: ASRMRQVDTQY
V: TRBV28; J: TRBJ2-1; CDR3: ASSLYHNEQF
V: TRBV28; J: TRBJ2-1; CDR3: ASALSGSGYNEQF
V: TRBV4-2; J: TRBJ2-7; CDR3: ASSQGATAGGYEQY
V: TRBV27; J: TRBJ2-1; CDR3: ASSPTIAGGGNEQF